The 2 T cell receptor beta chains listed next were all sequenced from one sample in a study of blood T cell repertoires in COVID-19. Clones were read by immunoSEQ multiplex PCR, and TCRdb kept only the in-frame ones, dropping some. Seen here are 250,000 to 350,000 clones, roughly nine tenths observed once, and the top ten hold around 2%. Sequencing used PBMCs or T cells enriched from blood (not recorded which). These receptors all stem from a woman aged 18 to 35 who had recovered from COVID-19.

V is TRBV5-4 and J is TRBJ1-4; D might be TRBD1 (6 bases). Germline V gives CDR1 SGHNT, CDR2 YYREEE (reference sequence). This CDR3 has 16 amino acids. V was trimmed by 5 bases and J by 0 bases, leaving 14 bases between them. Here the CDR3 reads CASSYREGATNEKLFF. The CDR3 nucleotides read TGTGCCAGCAGTTACAGGGAGGGGGCAACTAATGAAAAACTGTTTTTT.

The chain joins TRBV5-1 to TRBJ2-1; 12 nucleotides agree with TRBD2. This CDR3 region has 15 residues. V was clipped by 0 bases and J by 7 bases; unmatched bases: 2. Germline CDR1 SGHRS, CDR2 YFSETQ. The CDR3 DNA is TGCGCCAGCAGCTTGGGACTAGCGGGGGCAAATGAGCAGTTCTTC. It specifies CASSLGLAGANEQFF.